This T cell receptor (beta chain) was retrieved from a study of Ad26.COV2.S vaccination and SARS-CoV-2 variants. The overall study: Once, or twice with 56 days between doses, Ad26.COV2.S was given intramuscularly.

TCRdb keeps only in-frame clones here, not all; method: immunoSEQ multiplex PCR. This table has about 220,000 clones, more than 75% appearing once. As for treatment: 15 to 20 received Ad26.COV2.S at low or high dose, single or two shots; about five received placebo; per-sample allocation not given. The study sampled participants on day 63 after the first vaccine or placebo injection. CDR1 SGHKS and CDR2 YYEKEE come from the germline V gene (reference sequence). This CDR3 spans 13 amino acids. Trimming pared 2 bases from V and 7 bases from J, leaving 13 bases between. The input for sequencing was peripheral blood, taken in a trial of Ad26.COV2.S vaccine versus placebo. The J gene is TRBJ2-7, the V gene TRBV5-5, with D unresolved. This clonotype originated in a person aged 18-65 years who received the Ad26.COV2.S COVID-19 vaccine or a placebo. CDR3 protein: CASSFTIVGEQYF. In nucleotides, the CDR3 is TGTGCCAGCAGCTTTACGATAGTCGGTGAGCAGTACTTC.